Listed below are T cell receptor beta chains from one sample, sequenced in a study of chemoradiotherapy in HPV16-positive cancers. The protocol was immunoSEQ multiplex PCR, while the TCRdb copy is restricted to in-frame clones and leaves out a portion. Of about 5,000 clones in the sample, roughly 80% were seen once. The sequences come from tumor tissue, collected from a patient who underwent chemoradiotherapy. The receptors shown here come from a human donor with HPV-associated anogenital cancer. The CDR3 runs from the conserved cysteine through the conserved F or W. A D gene is named only where the DNA matches it firmly. Clone size is shown for a subset of rows, as once, few, many or a class of expanded clone.

d_call: NA; clone_size: NA; j_call: TRBJ2-1; v_call: TRBV28; cdr3_aa: CASSSGMRGEQFF; cdr3_nt: TGTGCCAGCAGCTCTGGGATGAGGGGTGAGCAGTTCTTC
d_call: NA; clone_size: NA; j_call: TRBJ2-1; v_call: TRBV9; cdr3_aa: CASSVGYNEQFF; cdr3_nt: TGTGCCAGCAGCGTGGGGTACAATGAGCAGTTCTTC
d_call: NA; clone_size: NA; j_call: TRBJ1-2; v_call: TRBV28; cdr3_aa: CASSLGTTSNYGYTF; cdr3_nt: TGTGCCAGCAGTTTGGGGACCACCTCTAACTATGGCTACACCTTC
d_call: NA; clone_size: NA; j_call: TRBJ2-7; v_call: TRBV19; cdr3_aa: CASSRSGTPAYEQYF; cdr3_nt: TGTGCCAGTAGTCGTTCCGGGACTCCGGCTTACGAGCAGTACTTC
d_call: NA; clone_size: NA; j_call: TRBJ2-2; v_call: TRBV6-6; cdr3_aa: CASSYGLRDTGELFF; cdr3_nt: TGTGCCAGCAGCTACGGGCTACGGGACACCGGGGAGCTGTTTTTT
d_call: TRBD1; clone_size: few; j_call: TRBJ1-6; v_call: TRBV5-8; cdr3_aa: CASSLGTGPSPLHF; cdr3_nt: TGTGCCAGCAGCCTCGGGACAGGACCTTCACCCCTCCACTTT
d_call: TRBD1; clone_size: NA; j_call: TRBJ1-4; v_call: TRBV7-2; cdr3_aa: CASSSAGTGNEKLFF; cdr3_nt: TGTGCCAGCAGCTCGGCCGGGACAGGCAATGAAAAACTGTTTTTT
d_call: NA; clone_size: NA; j_call: TRBJ2-5; v_call: TRBV6-5; cdr3_aa: CASSYQRQETQYF; cdr3_nt: TGTGCCAGCAGTTACCAGCGGCAAGAGACCCAGTACTTC
d_call: TRBD1; clone_size: NA; j_call: TRBJ2-1; v_call: TRBV6-4; cdr3_aa: CASSDGTGGNEQFF; cdr3_nt: TGTGCCAGCAGTGACGGGACAGGGGGCAATGAGCAGTTCTTC
d_call: TRBD1; clone_size: NA; j_call: TRBJ1-2; v_call: TRBV23-1; cdr3_aa: CASSPKPIGDRACFNDYGYTF; cdr3_nt: TGCGCCAGCAGTCCAAAACCAATCGGTGACAGGGCTTGTTTTAACGACTATGGCTACACCTTC
d_call: TRBD1; clone_size: NA; j_call: TRBJ1-6; v_call: TRBV19; cdr3_aa: CASSRTGAYNSPLHF; cdr3_nt: TGTGCCAGTAGTAGGACAGGGGCCTATAATTCACCCCTCCACTTT
d_call: NA; clone_size: NA; j_call: TRBJ1-5; v_call: TRBV19; cdr3_aa: CASSIAGNQPQHF; cdr3_nt: TGTGCCAGTAGTATTGCGGGGAATCAGCCCCAGCATTTT
d_call: TRBD2; clone_size: NA; j_call: TRBJ2-3; v_call: TRBV28; cdr3_aa: CASSSPSGSGTDTQYF; cdr3_nt: TGTGCCAGCAGTTCTCCTAGCGGGTCGGGCACAGATACGCAGTATTTT
d_call: NA; clone_size: NA; j_call: TRBJ2-7; v_call: TRBV7-7; cdr3_aa: CASSLVEGYEQYF; cdr3_nt: TGTGCTAGCAGCTTAGTGGAGGGTTACGAGCAGTACTTC
d_call: NA; clone_size: NA; j_call: TRBJ1-2; v_call: TRBV10-3; cdr3_aa: CAISEGQLNYGYTF; cdr3_nt: TGTGCCATCAGTGAGGGACAGCTTAACTATGGCTACACCTTC
d_call: TRBD2; clone_size: NA; j_call: TRBJ2-1; v_call: TRBV19; cdr3_aa: CASGPGLAGVGEQFF; cdr3_nt: TGTGCCAGTGGACCGGGACTAGCGGGAGTGGGTGAGCAGTTCTTC